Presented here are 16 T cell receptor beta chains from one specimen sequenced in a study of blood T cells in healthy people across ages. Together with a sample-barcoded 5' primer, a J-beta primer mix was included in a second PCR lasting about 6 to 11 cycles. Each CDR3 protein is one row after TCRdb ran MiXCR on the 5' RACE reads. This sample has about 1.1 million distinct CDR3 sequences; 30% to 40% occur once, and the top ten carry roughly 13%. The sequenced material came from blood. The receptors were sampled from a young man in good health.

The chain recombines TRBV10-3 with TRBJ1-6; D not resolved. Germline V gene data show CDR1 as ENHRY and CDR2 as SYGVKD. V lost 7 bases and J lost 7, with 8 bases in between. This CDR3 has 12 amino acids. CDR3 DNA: TGTGCCATCACGGCGGGAAATTCACCCCTCCACTTT. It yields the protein CAITAGNSPLHF.

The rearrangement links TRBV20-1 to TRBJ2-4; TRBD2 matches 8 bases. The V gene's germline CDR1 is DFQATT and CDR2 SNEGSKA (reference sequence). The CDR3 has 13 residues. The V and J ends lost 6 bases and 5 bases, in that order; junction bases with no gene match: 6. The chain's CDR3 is CSAYSGEQNIQYF. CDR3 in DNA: TGCAGTGCCTATAGCGGGGAGCAAAACATTCAGTACTTC.

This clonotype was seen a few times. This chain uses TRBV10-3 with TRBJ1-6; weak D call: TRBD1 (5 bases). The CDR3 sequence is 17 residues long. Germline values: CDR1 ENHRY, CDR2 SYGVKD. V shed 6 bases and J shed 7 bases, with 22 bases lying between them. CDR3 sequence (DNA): TGTGCCATCAGCGACTACATCCCGGGACCGAAAAATTCACCCCTCCACTTT. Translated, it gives CAISDYIPGPKNSPLHF.

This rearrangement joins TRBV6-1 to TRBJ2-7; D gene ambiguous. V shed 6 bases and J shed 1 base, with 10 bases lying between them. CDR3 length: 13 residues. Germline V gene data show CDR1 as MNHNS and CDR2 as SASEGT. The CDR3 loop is CASSPEGSYEQYF. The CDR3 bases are TGTGCCAGCAGCCCTGAAGGGTCCTACGAGCAGTACTTC.

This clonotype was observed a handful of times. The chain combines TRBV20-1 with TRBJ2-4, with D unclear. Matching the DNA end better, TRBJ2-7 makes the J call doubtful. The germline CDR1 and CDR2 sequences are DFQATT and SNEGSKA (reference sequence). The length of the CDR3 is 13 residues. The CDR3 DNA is TGCAGTGCTCCAACTCCTGACCGCAACGAGCAGTACTTC. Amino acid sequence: CSAPTPDRNEQYF.

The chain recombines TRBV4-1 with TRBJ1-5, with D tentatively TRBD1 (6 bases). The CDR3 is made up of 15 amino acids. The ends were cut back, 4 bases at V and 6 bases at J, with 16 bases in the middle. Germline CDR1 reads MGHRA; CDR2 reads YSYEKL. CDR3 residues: CASSREGGDVQPQHF. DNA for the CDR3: TGCGCCAGCAGCCGAGAAGGGGGGGATGTTCAGCCCCAGCATTTT.

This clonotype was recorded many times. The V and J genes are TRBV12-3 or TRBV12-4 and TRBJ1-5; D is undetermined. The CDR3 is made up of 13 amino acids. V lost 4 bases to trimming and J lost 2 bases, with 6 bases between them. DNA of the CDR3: TGTGCCAGCAGTTCTGCCGGCAATCAGCCCCAGCATTTT. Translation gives CASSSAGNQPQHF.

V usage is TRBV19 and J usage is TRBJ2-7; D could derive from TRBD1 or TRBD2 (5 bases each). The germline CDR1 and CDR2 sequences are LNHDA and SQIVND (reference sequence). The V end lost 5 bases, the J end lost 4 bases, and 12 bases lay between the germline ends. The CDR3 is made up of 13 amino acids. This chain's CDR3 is CASSPPGQYEQYF. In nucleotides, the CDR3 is TGTGCCAGTAGTCCCCCGGGGCAGTACGAGCAGTACTTC.

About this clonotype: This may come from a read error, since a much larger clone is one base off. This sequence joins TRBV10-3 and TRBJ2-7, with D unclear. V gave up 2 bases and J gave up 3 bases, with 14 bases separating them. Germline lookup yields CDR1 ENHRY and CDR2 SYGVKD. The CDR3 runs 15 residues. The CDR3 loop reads CAISEATEVFYEQYF. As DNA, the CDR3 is TGTGCCATCAGTGAGGCTACAGAGGTCTTCTACGAGCAGTACTTC.

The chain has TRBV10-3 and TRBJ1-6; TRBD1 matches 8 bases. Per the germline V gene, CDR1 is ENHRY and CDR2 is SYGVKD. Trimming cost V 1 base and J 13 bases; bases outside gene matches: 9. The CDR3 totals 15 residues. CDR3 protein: CAISELGQAVPPLHF. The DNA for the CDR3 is TGTGCCATCAGTGAGTTGGGACAGGCGGTACCGCCCCTCCACTTT.

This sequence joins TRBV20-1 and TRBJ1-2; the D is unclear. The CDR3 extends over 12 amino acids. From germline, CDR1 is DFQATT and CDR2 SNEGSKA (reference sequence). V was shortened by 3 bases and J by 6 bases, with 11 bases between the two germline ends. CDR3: CSARFRSDGYTF. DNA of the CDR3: TGCAGTGCTAGGTTCCGATCTGATGGCTACACCTTC.

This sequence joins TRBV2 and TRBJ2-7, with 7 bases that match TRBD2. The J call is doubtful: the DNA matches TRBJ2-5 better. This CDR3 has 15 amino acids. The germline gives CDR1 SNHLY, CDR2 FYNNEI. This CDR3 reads CASSAGLGSRETQYF. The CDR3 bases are TGTGCCAGCAGTGCTGGACTAGGGAGTAGGGAGACCCAGTACTTC.

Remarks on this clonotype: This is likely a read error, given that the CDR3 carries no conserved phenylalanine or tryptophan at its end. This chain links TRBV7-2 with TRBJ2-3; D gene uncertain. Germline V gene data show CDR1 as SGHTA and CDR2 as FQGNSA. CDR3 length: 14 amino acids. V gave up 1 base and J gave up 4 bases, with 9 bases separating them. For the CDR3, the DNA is TGTGCCAGCAGCTTAGGCCTAGGGCCAGATACGCAGTATTAT. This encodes CASSLGLGPDTQYY.

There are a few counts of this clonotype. Here the CDR3 DNA reads TGCAGTGCTAGAGCTGACGCGAAAGCGGACAATGAGCAGTTCTTC. Its translation: CSARADAKADNEQFF. V and J are TRBV20-1 and TRBJ2-1; a possible D gene is TRBD2 (5 bases). The germline V and J ends were trimmed by 1 base and 5 bases, with 15 bases remaining between them. This CDR3 comprises 15 residues. The germline CDR1 and CDR2 sequences are DFQATT and SNEGSKA (reference sequence).

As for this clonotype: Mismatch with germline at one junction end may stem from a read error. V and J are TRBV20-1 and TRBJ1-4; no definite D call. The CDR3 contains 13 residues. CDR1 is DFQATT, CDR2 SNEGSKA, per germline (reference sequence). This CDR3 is CSARPATNGKLFF. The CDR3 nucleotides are TGCAGTGCTAGGCCTGCAACTAATGGAAAACTGTTTTTT.

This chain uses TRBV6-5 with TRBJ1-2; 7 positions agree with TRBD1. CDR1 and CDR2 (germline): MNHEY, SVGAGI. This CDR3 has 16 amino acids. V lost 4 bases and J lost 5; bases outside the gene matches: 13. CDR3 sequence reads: CASSSTDRVVGYGYTF. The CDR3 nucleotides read TGTGCCAGCAGTTCTACCGACAGGGTGGTAGGGTATGGCTACACCTTC.